The present T cell receptor (beta chain) was sequenced within a study of Ad26.COV2.S vaccination and SARS-CoV-2 variants. The study, taken as a whole, reports: Comparability of non-spike TCR breadth was observed across vaccine and placebo recipients. Vaccine recipients surpassed placebo recipients in spike-specific TCR breadth. Estimates derived from TCR breadth and depth analyses may have underestimated total T cell responses.

The protocol was immunoSEQ multiplex PCR, while the TCRdb copy is restricted to in-frame clones and leaves out a portion. Of roughly 240,000 clones in the sample, 88% are singletons; the top ten hold about 10%. Details on this clone: What it recognizes is unknown.

Indicated treatment: roughly 19 received Ad26.COV2.S at low or high dose, single or two shots; 5 received placebo; per-sample allocation not given. The samples date from day 63 after the first vaccine or placebo injection. Vaccine was an Ad26 vector expressing Wuhan-strain SARS-CoV-2 spike. The germline V gene has CDR1 SEHNR and CDR2 FQNEAQ (reference sequence). V lost 1 base, J lost 4 bases, and 5 bases lay in between. The CDR3 length is 12 residues. The receptor's source is a person aged 18-60 years who received the Ad26.COV2.S COVID-19 vaccine or a placebo. The chain couples TRBV7-9 to TRBJ2-7, with D unresolved. The starting material was peripheral blood, obtained in a trial of Ad26.COV2.S vaccine versus placebo. The CDR3: CASSLDDYEQYF. As DNA, the CDR3 is TGTGCCAGCAGCTTAGATGATTACGAGCAGTACTTC. The full variable domain, its missing parts supplied by reference TRBV7-9 and TRBJ2-7, is DTGVSQNPRHKITKRGQNVTFRCDPISEHNRLYWYRQTLGQGPEFLTYFQNEAQLEKSRLLSDRFSAERPKGSFSTLEIQRTEQGDSAMYLCASSLDDYEQYFGPGTRLTVT.